These 27 T cell receptor beta chains were sequenced from one sample in a study of T cells in women clearing cervical HPV infection. Clones were read by immunoSEQ multiplex PCR, and TCRdb kept only the in-frame ones, dropping some. The sample holds roughly 30,000 clones. Specimen: blood buffy coat. The origin of the receptors is a woman between 18 and 70 years old with a cervical HPV16 infection that either progressed to CIN3+ or cleared (not recorded which).

Worth noting for this clone: The CDR3 end falls 3 residues outside the read, so it is completed with the germline J gene. Other nucleotide sequences from this sample produce the same CDR3. This chain joins TRBV7-8 and TRBJ1-5; 7 nucleotides agree with TRBD1. CDR1 and CDR2 from the germline V gene are SGHVS and FQNEAQ. CDR3 size: 12 residues. The J segment lost 9 bases and the V segment lost 1 base, leaving 0 bases of the junction unmatched. CDR3 region: CASSLDRGPQHF. CDR3 bases read: TGTGCCAGCAGCTTAGACAGGGGGCCC.

For this clone: The read ends 3 residues shy of where the CDR3 ends; the end is completed using the germline J gene. The V gene is TRBV4-1, the J gene TRBJ2-4; 10 bases align to TRBD1. CDR3 size: 17 residues. The V gene's germline CDR1 is MGHRA and CDR2 YSYEKL. The V and J ends lost 1 base and 5 bases, in that order; junction bases with no gene match: 8. The CDR3 bases that were read are TGCGCCAGCAGCCAAGCGACAGGGGGCGGCTTCCAAAACATT. Its translation is CASSQATGGGFQNI. The CDR3 in full is CASSQATGGGFQNIQYF.

The CDR3: CASSNTRGTTEAFF. The part of the CDR3 DNA that was read is TGTGCCAGCAGCAATACCAGGGGTACGACTGAA. The gene calls are TRBV7-6 and TRBJ1-1, with D perhaps TRBD1 (6 bases). The read terminates 3 residues before the CDR3 end, so the remaining end is supplied by the germline J gene. CDR3 length equals 14 residues. Germline V CDR1 and CDR2: SGHVS, FNYEAQ. The V and J ends lost 5 bases and 5 bases respectively, with 15 bases between them.

Regarding this clone: The sequence runs out 3 residues before the end of the CDR3; the remainder is reconstructed from the germline J gene. The chain carries TRBV7-9 and TRBJ2-5, with 9 bases aligning to TRBD1. This CDR3 comprises 14 residues. Germline assignment: CDR1 SEHNR and CDR2 FQNEAQ (reference sequence). Trimming cost V 4 bases and J 5 bases; bases outside gene matches: 5. The sequenced CDR3 bases are TGTGCCAGCAGCTCCCCGGACAGGGGTGAGACC. Protein sequence: CASSSPDRGET. The CDR3 in full is CASSSPDRGETQYF.

A word on this clone: Read coverage stops 3 residues before the CDR3 terminus; the germline J gene supplies the remainder. The V call is TRBV7-3, the J call TRBJ2-1; D is unclear. The CDR3 length is 15 residues. The germline CDR1 and CDR2 sequences are SGHTA and FQGTGA. The germline V and J ends were trimmed by 5 bases and 0 bases, with 11 bases remaining between them. The CDR3 loop is CASSPVVSSYNEQFF. Partial CDR3 DNA: TGTGCCAGCAGCCCCGTAGTTAGCTCCTACAATGAG.

Points on this clone: The read is 3 residues too short to cover the CDR3 end, so that end is filled in from the germline J gene. The chain employs TRBV7-6 and TRBJ1-3, with D unresolved. V dropped 6 bases and J dropped 0 bases, with 18 bases sitting between them. Germline V gives CDR1 SGHVS, CDR2 FNYEAQ. The CDR3 contains 17 residues. The DNA read from the CDR3 is TGTGCCAGCAGTTCAAGTTCGGGCGGGAGCTCTGGAAACACC. Translated, it gives CASSSSSGGSSGNT. The complete CDR3 protein is CASSSSSGGSSGNTIYF.

Notes on this clone: The observed sequence ends 3 residues before the CDR3 terminus, with the missing tail filled in from the germline J gene. This chain connects TRBV11-3 to TRBJ2-1; 8 bases agree with TRBD2. Unmatched junction bases numbered 7, after V lost 4 bases and J lost 5 bases. The CDR3 has 15 amino acids. In germline, CDR1 is SGHNT, CDR2 YENEEA. The CDR3 bases that were read are TGTGCCAGCAGCTCCGGGGGGGCCCCCAACAATGAG. Its translation is CASSSGGAPNNE. The complete CDR3 protein is CASSSGGAPNNEQFF.

Regarding this clone: With the read ending 3 residues before the CDR3 end, the germline J gene is used to fill in that end. The V gene is TRBV10-3, the J gene TRBJ2-1; 9 bases align to TRBD1. Per the germline V gene, CDR1 is ENHRY and CDR2 is SYGVKD. This CDR3 is 14 amino acids long. Trimming took 4 bases from V and 6 from J; bases not matched to a gene: 4. Incomplete CDR3 DNA: TGTGCCATCAGTGCACAGGGGGCTGGCAATGAG. Protein sequence: CAISAQGAGNE. The whole CDR3 protein is CAISAQGAGNEQFF.

As concerns this clone: From the germline J gene comes the end of the CDR3, since the read stops 3 residues before it. This chain connects TRBV20-1 to TRBJ1-1; maybe TRBD1 (6 bases). This CDR3 spans 13 amino acids. Germline CDR1 reads DFQATT; CDR2 reads SNEGSKA (reference sequence). With 0 bases removed from V and 4 bases from J, the gap between germline ends came to 9 bases. The sequenced part of the CDR3 DNA is TGCAGTGCTAGAGATCCCAGGGGCACTGAA. The encoded protein is CSARDPRGTE. The full CDR3 protein is CSARDPRGTEAFF.

As regards this clone: Read sequence stops 3 residues before the CDR3 end, and the germline J gene provides the missing end. The chain employs TRBV14 and TRBJ1-1; no definite D call. The CDR3 spans 13 residues. V was pared by 1 base and J by 5 bases, with 8 bases between. CDR1 and CDR2 from the germline V gene are SGHDN and FVKESK. Incomplete CDR3 DNA: TGTGCCAGCAGCCAAGCATCCGGGACTGAA. Protein product: CASSQASGTE. The entire CDR3 sequence reads CASSQASGTEAFF.

The CDR3 DNA, read in part, is TGTGCCAGTAGCAACCTAAAACGGACAGGGGACCATGAG. As protein: CASSNLKRTGDHE. The full CDR3 protein reads CASSNLKRTGDHEQFF. The chain employs TRBV19 and TRBJ2-1; TRBD1 aligns across 9 bases. The read is 3 residues too short to cover the CDR3 end, so that end is filled in from the germline J gene. The CDR3 consists of 16 residues. Per germline, CDR1 LNHDA and CDR2 SQIVND (reference sequence). V shed 6 bases, J shed 8 bases, and the junction held 14 bases outside the gene matches.

To note about this clone: The read gets to within 3 residues of the CDR3 end, and the germline J gene fills in the rest. The chain couples TRBV7-3 to TRBJ1-5; tentative D call: TRBD1 (5 bases). CDR1 and CDR2 from the germline V gene are SGHTA and FQGTGA. Trimming shortened V by 5 bases and J by 8 bases, and 13 bases separated the two germline ends. This CDR3 contains 13 residues. The CDR3 spells CASSPRWGEPQHF. CDR3 DNA, as far as it was read: TGTGCCAGCAGCCCCCGCTGGGGCGAGCCC. Filled out from reference TRBV7-3 and TRBJ1-5, the complete variable domain reads GAGVSQTPSNKVTEKGKYVELRCDPISGHTALYWYRQSLGQGPEFLIYFQGTGAADDSGLPNDRFFAVRPEGSVSTLKIQRTERGDSAVYLCASSPRWGEPQHFGDGTRLSIL.

Concerning this clone: The missing CDR3 end, 3 residues past where the read stops, is filled in from the germline J gene. The chain joins TRBV2 to TRBJ2-1; D may be TRBD2 (6 bases). The V gene's germline CDR1 is SNHLY and CDR2 FYNNEI. The CDR3 is 13 amino acids. V gave up 5 bases and J gave up 5 bases, with 10 bases separating them. The DNA read from the CDR3 is TGTGCCAGCAGTTCTGGACTAAACAATGAG. Its protein is CASSSGLNNE. The complete CDR3 sequence is CASSSGLNNEQFF.

As regards this clone: The read stops 3 residues short of the end of the CDR3; the missing end is completed from the germline J gene. The gene calls are TRBV2 and TRBJ1-5; D is uncertain. Germline assignment: CDR1 SNHLY and CDR2 FYNNEI. With 7 bases removed from V and 5 bases from J, the gap between germline ends came to 18 bases. The CDR3 is 15 amino acids. The sequenced CDR3 bases are TGTGCCAGCACCGAAGAGGCAGGCGCATATCAGCCC. Its translation is CASTEEAGAYQP. The complete CDR3 sequence is CASTEEAGAYQPQHF.

Concerning this clone: The sequence runs out 3 residues before the end of the CDR3; the remainder is reconstructed from the germline J gene. The chain employs TRBV19 and TRBJ1-5, with 8 bases identical to TRBD1. Losses at the gene ends were 5 bases for V and 6 bases for J; bases not matched to a gene: 12. The length of the CDR3 is 16 residues. Looked up from germline, CDR1 is LNHDA and CDR2 is SQIVND (reference sequence). CDR3 DNA (partial): TGTGCCAGTAGTGTCCGATCAGGACAGGGTCTTCAGCCC. Encoded protein: CASSVRSGQGLQP. The whole CDR3 sequence is CASSVRSGQGLQPQHF.

Comment on this clone: The read ends 3 residues early relative to the CDR3; the germline J gene fills the gap. V usage is TRBV20-1 and J usage is TRBJ1-6, with TRBD1 matching over 10 bases. In germline, CDR1 is DFQATT, CDR2 SNEGSKA (reference sequence). The trim removed 1 base at V and 8 bases at J, leaving 5 bases unmatched. The CDR3 has 15 amino acids. CDR3 region: CSARVPGQGDSPLHF. The DNA read from the CDR3 is TGCAGTGCTAGAGTCCCAGGACAGGGGGATTCACCC.

The CDR3 DNA, read in part, is TGCAGCGTCCCCCCCAGGGGGCTCAACACTGAA. Residues: CSVPPRGLNTE. The CDR3, in full, reads CSVPPRGLNTEAFF. The V gene is TRBV29-1, the J gene TRBJ1-1, with 8 bases identical to TRBD1. The CDR3 goes on 3 residues after the read ends, and that part is filled in from the germline J gene. This CDR3 comprises 14 residues. Trimming took 6 bases from V and 2 from J; bases not matched to a gene: 8. Germline CDR1 and CDR2: SQVTM and ANQGSEA. Variable domain in full (rest from reference TRBV29-1 and TRBJ1-1): SAVISQKPSRDICQRGTSLTIQCQVDSQVTMMFWYRQQPGQSLTLIATANQGSEATYESGFVIDKFPISRPNLTFSTLTVSNMSPEDSSIYLCSVPPRGLNTEAFFGQGTRLTVV.

Worth noting for this clone: Read coverage stops 3 residues before the CDR3 terminus; the germline J gene supplies the remainder. V gene TRBV7-2 combines with J gene TRBJ2-7; D gene uncertain. The CDR3 runs 14 residues. Trimming pared 1 base from V and 0 bases from J, leaving 7 bases between. Germline CDR1 and CDR2: SGHTA and FQGNSA. Here the CDR3 reads CASSLDSHSYEQYF. The covered CDR3 bases are TGTGCCAGCAGCTTAGACTCGCACTCCTACGAG.

Comments on this clone: The CDR3 end lies 3 residues beyond the end of the read and is filled in from the germline J gene. The V and J genes are TRBV20-1 and TRBJ2-7; perhaps TRBD1 as D (6 bases). The germline CDR1 and CDR2 sequences are DFQATT and SNEGSKA (reference sequence). The V and J ends lost 5 bases and 4 bases respectively, with 18 bases between them. The CDR3 sequence is 14 residues long. CDR3 amino acids: CSARPYRDLYEQYF. The DNA read from the CDR3 is TGCAGTGCTCGACCCTACAGGGACCTATACGAG.

Concerning this clone: Sequencing ends 3 residues short of the CDR3 end; the germline J gene provides the rest. The chain recombines TRBV20-1 with TRBJ2-7, with 10 bases aligning to TRBD1. V was pared by 2 bases and J by 5 bases, with 3 bases of the junction left unmatched. The CDR3 length is 13 residues. Looked up from germline, CDR1 is DFQATT and CDR2 is SNEGSKA (reference sequence). CDR3 DNA, as far as it was read: TGCAGTGCTAGAACCGGGACAGGGGACGAG. This gives the protein CSARTGTGDE. The full-length CDR3 reads as CSARTGTGDEQYF.

Concerning this clone: The read comes to an end 3 residues before the CDR3 does, leaving the germline J gene to fill in the end. This chain uses TRBV30 with TRBJ2-1; the match to TRBD1 covers 7 bases. This CDR3 contains 13 residues. CDR1 is GTSNPN and CDR2 is SVGIG in the germline V gene (reference sequence). The trim removed 0 bases at V and 9 bases at J, leaving 5 bases unmatched. The CDR3 loop reads CAWSVKGAGEQFF. CDR3 DNA (partial): TGTGCCTGGAGTGTTAAGGGGGCTGGTGAG.

Concerning this clone: The CDR3 end lies 3 residues beyond the end of the read and is filled in from the germline J gene. The rearrangement joins TRBV30 to TRBJ1-1; no clear D gene. Per germline, CDR1 GTSNPN and CDR2 SVGIG (reference sequence). This CDR3 has 13 residues. V was cut by 4 bases and J by 0 bases, with 9 bases left in between. The CDR3 loop reads CAWMRVMNTEAFF. The CDR3 DNA, read in part, is TGTGCCTGGATGCGAGTTATGAACACTGAA. Variable domain in full (rest from reference TRBV30 and TRBJ1-1): SQTIHQWPATLVQPVGSPLSLECTVEGTSNPNLYWYRQAAGRGLQLLFYSVGIGQISSEVPQNLSASRPQDRQFILSSKKLLLSDSGFYLCAWMRVMNTEAFFGQGTRLTVV.

Regarding this clone: The read gets to within 3 residues of the CDR3 end, and the germline J gene fills in the rest. This chain joins TRBV20-1 and TRBJ2-7; D perhaps matches TRBD1 (6 bases). The V and J ends lost 0 bases and 3 bases respectively, with 18 bases between them. CDR1 is DFQATT and CDR2 is SNEGSKA in the germline V gene (reference sequence). This CDR3 is 16 amino acids long. CDR3 loop: CSARDWSRGLDYEQYF. Incomplete CDR3 DNA: TGCAGTGCTAGAGATTGGAGCAGGGGCTTGGACTACGAG.

As to this clone: The read ends 3 residues before the CDR3 terminus; that terminus is restored from the germline J gene. This sequence joins TRBV18 and TRBJ1-2; no firm D call. Germline CDR1 reads KGHSH; CDR2 reads LQKENI. With 2 bases removed from V and 6 bases from J, the gap between germline ends came to 10 bases. CDR3 length: 13 amino acids. The CDR3 loop is CASSPTQNDGYTF. CDR3 DNA (partial): TGTGCCAGCTCACCAACACAGAACGATGGC.

In the case of this clone: The CDR3 end is not reached by the read, which stops 3 residues before it; the germline J gene fills it in. The chain has TRBV5-1 and TRBJ2-6; a weak D match, TRBD1 (6 bases). V lost 0 bases and J 9 bases, leaving 10 bases between the germline ends. Germline CDR1 SGHRS, CDR2 YFSETQ. The CDR3 spans 14 residues. This CDR3 is CASSLAGDGNVLTF. CDR3 bases read: TGCGCCAGCAGCTTGGCAGGGGACGGCAACGTC.

Worth noting for this clone: The read ends 3 residues shy of where the CDR3 ends; the end is completed using the germline J gene. The rearrangement links TRBV7-7 to TRBJ1-6; no reliable D call. V was pared by 1 base and J by 9 bases, with 4 bases between. The CDR3 loop spans 12 amino acids. Germline lookup yields CDR1 SSHAT and CDR2 FNYEAQ (reference sequence). The CDR3 bases that were read are TGTGCCAGCAGCTTAGAAGCTTCACCC. The encoded protein is CASSLEASP. The CDR3, in full, reads CASSLEASPLHF.

Comment on this clone: The DNA ends 3 residues before the CDR3 does, and the rest of the CDR3 is filled in from the germline J gene. The chain combines TRBV11-2 with TRBJ2-1; D perhaps matches TRBD1 (5 bases). Germline CDR1 is SGHAT and CDR2 is FQNNGV. The CDR3 extends over 15 amino acids. V was trimmed by 0 bases and J by 1 base, leaving 7 bases between them. The CDR3 bases that were read are TGTGCCAGCAGCTTAGAGGCAGGGTCCTACAATGAG. Translating it yields CASSLEAGSYNE. The whole CDR3 protein reads CASSLEAGSYNEQFF.